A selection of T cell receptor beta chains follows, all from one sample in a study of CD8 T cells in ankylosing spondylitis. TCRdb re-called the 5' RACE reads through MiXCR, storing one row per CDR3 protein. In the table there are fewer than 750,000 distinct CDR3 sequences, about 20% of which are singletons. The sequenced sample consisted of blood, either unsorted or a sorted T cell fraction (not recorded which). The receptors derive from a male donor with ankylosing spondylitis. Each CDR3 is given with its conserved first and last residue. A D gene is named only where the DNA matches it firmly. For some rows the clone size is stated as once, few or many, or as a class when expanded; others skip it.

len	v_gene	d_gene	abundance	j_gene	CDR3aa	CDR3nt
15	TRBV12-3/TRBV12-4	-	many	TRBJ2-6	CASRPSITGANVLTF	TGTGCCAGCAGGCCATCCATCACTGGGGCCAACGTCCTGACTTTC
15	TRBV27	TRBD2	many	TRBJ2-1	CASSRRGLAGAKQFF	TGTGCCAGCAGCAGACGAGGACTAGCGGGGGCGAAGCAGTTCTTC
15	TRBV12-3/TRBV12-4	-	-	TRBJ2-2	CASSFPNPNTGELFF	TGTGCCAGCAGTTTCCCCAATCCGAACACCGGGGAGCTGTTTTTT
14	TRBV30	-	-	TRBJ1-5	CAWTPQGTNQPQHF	TGTGCCTGGACCCCCCAGGGGACCAATCAGCCCCAGCATTTT
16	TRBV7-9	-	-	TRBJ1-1	CASSFLEGPQNTEAFF	TGTGCCAGCAGCTTCCTTGAGGGACCTCAAAACACTGAAGCTTTCTTT
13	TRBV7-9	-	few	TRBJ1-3	CASGGSSGNTIYF	TGTGCCAGCGGCGGGAGCTCTGGAAACACCATATATTTT
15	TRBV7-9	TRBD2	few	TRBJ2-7	CASSLPSGTSYEQYF	TGTGCCAGCAGCTTACCTAGCGGGACGTCCTACGAGCAGTACTTC
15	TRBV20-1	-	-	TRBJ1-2	CSARDSRAEYYGYTF	TGCAGTGCTAGAGATAGTAGGGCGGAATACTATGGCTACACCTTC
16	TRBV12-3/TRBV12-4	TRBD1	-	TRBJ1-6	CASSTGTGKGGSPLHF	TGTGCCAGCAGTACTGGGACAGGGAAAGGGGGCTCGCCCCTCCACTTT
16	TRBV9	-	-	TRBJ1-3	CASSTTGWMSGNTIYF	TGTGCCAGCAGCACCACAGGGTGGATGTCTGGAAACACCATATATTTT
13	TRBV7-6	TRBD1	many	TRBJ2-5	CASSFDREETQYF	TGTGCCAGCAGCTTTGACAGGGAAGAGACCCAGTACTTC
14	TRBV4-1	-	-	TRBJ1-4	CASSQPPPGEKLFF	TGCGCCAGCAGCCAACCCCCGCCTGGTGAAAAACTGTTTTTT
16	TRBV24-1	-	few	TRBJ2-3	CATSDSSVGTGDTQYF	TGTGCCACCAGTGATTCTTCTGTGGGGACGGGTGATACGCAGTATTTT
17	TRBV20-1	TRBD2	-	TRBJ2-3	CCAAGLAGGPSTDTQYF	TGCTGTGCAGCTGGACTAGCGGGGGGCCCTAGCACAGATACGCAGTATTTT
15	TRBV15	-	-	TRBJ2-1	CATSRVQRAGNEQFF	TGTGCCACCAGCAGAGTTCAGCGGGCAGGCAATGAGCAGTTCTTC
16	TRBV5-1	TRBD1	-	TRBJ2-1	CASSLDGQGNYNEQFF	TGCGCCAGCAGCTTGGACGGACAGGGAAACTACAATGAGCAGTTCTTC
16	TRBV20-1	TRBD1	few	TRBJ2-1	CSAIRDRPPSYNEQFF	TGCAGTGCTATACGGGACAGGCCCCCATCCTACAATGAGCAGTTCTTC
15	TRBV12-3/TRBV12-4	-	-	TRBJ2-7	CASSLAWDGSYEQYF	TGTGCCAGCAGTTTAGCGTGGGACGGGTCCTACGAGCAGTACTTC
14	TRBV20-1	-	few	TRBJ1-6	CSAVLGGMNSPLHF	TGCAGTGCTGTCCTGGGGGGGATGAATTCACCCCTCCACTTT
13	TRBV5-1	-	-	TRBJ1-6	CASSFVRDSPLHF	TGCGCCAGCAGTTTTGTAAGGGATTCACCCCTCCACTTT
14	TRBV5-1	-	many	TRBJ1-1	CASSLEGVNTEAFF	TGTGCCAGCAGTTTGGAGGGGGTGAACACTGAAGCTTTCTTT
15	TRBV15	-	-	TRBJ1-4	CATRPRAATNEKLFF	TGTGCCACCCGGCCGAGGGCTGCAACTAATGAAAAACTGTTTTTT
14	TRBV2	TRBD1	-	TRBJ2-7	CASRGDSMVPGQYF	TGTGCCAGCAGAGGGGACAGCATGGTTCCCGGGCAGTACTTC
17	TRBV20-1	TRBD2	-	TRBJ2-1	CSASKDLLAGNYNEQFF	TGCAGTGCTTCTAAGGATTTACTAGCGGGAAACTACAATGAGCAGTTCTTC
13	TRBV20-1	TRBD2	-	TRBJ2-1	CSARRAGGFEQFF	TGCAGTGCTAGACGCGCGGGGGGGTTTGAGCAGTTCTTC
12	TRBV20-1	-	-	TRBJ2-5	CSATTRQETQYF	TGCAGTGCTACTACACGACAAGAGACCCAGTACTTC
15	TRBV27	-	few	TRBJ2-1	CASSLPNKVNNEQFF	TGTGCCAGCAGTTTACCAAATAAAGTCAACAATGAGCAGTTCTTC
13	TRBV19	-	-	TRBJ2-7	CASSIGPEYEQYF	TGTGCCAGTAGTATCGGACCAGAATACGAGCAGTACTTC
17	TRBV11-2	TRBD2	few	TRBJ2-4	CASSLDPGGREKNIQYF	TGTGCCAGCAGCTTAGACCCCGGCGGGAGGGAGAAAAACATTCAGTACTTC
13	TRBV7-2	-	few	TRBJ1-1	CASSLRADTEAFF	TGTGCCAGCAGCTTAAGGGCAGACACTGAAGCTTTCTTT
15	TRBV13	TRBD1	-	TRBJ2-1	CASSFSGTGEGEQFF	TGTGCCAGCAGCTTCTCCGGGACAGGGGAGGGTGAGCAGTTCTTC
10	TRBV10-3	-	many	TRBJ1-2	CAMANYGYTF	TGTGCCATGGCGAACTATGGCTACACCTTC
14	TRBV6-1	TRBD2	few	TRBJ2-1	CASSPSGGTGEQFF	TGTGCCAGCAGTCCAAGCGGGGGGACTGGTGAGCAGTTCTTC
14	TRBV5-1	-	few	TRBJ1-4	CASSSRSRSEKLFF	TGCGCCAGCAGCTCTAGGTCAAGGAGTGAAAAACTGTTTTTT
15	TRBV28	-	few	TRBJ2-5	CASIDSRARQETQYF	TGTGCCAGCATAGATTCTCGAGCTCGGCAAGAGACCCAGTACTTC
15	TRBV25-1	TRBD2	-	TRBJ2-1	CASSDTLAPNNEQFF	TGTGCCAGCAGTGATACACTAGCGCCGAACAATGAGCAGTTCTTC
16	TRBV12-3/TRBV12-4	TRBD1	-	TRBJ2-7	CASSFMGTGVFREQYF	TGTGCCAGCAGTTTTATGGGGACAGGGGTCTTTCGCGAGCAGTACTTC
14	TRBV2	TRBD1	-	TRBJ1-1	CASTFQGANTEAFF	TGTGCCAGCACGTTCCAGGGGGCGAACACTGAAGCTTTCTTT
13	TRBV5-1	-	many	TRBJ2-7	CASSPRDTDEQYF	TGCGCCAGCAGCCCCCGGGACACCGACGAGCAGTACTTC
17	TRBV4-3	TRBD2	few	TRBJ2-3	CASSQDLAGGPTDTQYF	TGCGCCAGCAGCCAGGATTTAGCGGGAGGACCCACAGATACGCAGTATTTT
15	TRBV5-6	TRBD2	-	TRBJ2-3	CASSIGGGSTDTQYF	TGTGCCAGCAGCATCGGGGGGGGTAGCACAGATACGCAGTATTTT
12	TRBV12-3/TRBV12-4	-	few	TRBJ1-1	CASRQGVTEAFF	TGTGCCAGCAGACAGGGTGTAACTGAAGCTTTCTTT
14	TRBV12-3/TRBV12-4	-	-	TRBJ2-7	CASSPAGLNYEQYF	TGTGCCAGCAGCCCCGCGGGACTTAACTACGAGCAGTACTTC
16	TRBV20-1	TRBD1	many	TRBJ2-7	CSARVSGTGNSYEQYF	TGCAGTGCTAGAGTTTCCGGGACAGGGAACTCCTACGAGCAGTACTTC
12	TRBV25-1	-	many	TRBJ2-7	CASSEEGYEQYF	TGTGCCAGCAGTGAAGAGGGGTACGAGCAGTACTTC
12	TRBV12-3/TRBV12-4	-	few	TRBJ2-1	CASSFRESAQFF	TGTGCCAGCAGTTTTAGGGAATCTGCGCAGTTCTTC
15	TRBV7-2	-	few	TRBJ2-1	CASSSGTPPYNEQFF	TGTGCCAGCAGCTCTGGGACCCCTCCCTACAATGAGCAGTTCTTC
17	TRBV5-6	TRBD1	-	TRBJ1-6	CASSLRLGTAANSPLHF	TGTGCCAGCAGCTTGCGTCTAGGGACAGCGGCCAATTCACCCCTCCACTTT
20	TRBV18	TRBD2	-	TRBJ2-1	CASSPRSGGLNVGGYNEQFF	TGTGCCAGCTCACCTCGGTCGGGAGGGCTCAACGTCGGGGGGTACAATGAGCAGTTCTTC
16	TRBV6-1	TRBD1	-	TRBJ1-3	CASRGGTGSSGNTIYF	TGTGCCAGCAGGGGTGGGACAGGGTCCTCTGGAAACACCATATATTTT
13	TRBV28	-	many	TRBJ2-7	CASSHRDLYEQYF	TGTGCCAGCAGCCACAGGGACCTCTACGAGCAGTACTTC
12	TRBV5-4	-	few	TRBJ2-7	CASSAGPLEQYF	TGTGCCAGCAGCGCGGGGCCTTTGGAGCAGTACTTC
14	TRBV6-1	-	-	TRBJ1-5	CASTGEGLRQPQHF	TGTGCCAGCACGGGGGAAGGCCTCAGACAGCCCCAGCATTTT
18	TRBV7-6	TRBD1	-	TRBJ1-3	CASSATGTGARSGNTIYF	TGTGCCAGCAGCGCAACGGGGACAGGGGCGAGATCTGGAAACACCATATATTTT
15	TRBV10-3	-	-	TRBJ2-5	CAIRFGQRAQETQYF	TGTGCCATCAGGTTTGGGCAGAGGGCCCAAGAGACCCAGTACTTC
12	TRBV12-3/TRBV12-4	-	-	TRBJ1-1	CASSPAGARSFF	TGTGCCAGCAGCCCAGCAGGGGCGCGGTCTTTCTTT
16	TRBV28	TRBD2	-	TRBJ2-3	CASSLPLAGVEDTQYF	TGTGCCAGCAGTTTACCCCTAGCGGGAGTGGAAGATACGCAGTATTTT
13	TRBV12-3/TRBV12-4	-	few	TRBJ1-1	CASTPRRNTEAFF	TGTGCCAGCACCCCACGACGGAACACTGAAGCTTTCTTT
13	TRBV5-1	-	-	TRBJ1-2	CASSLVVDYGYTF	TGCGCCAGCAGCTTGGTGGTCGACTATGGCTACACCTTC
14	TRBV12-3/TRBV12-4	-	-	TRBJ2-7	CASSLDRVCDEQYF	TGTGCCAGCAGTTTAGACAGGGTTTGTGACGAGCAGTACTTC